This passage covers 29 T cell receptor beta chains from one sample sequenced in a study of blood T cell repertoires in COVID-19. The data were produced by immunoSEQ multiplex PCR, yet TCRdb's version contains in-frame clones alone and is incomplete. Of approximately 200,000 clones in the sample, about 86% were seen once. Source material: peripheral blood. The receptors stem from a woman aged 25 to 45 with active or convalescent COVID-19.

The chain employs TRBV2 and TRBJ2-7; maybe TRBD2 (6 bases). Trimming cost V 4 bases and J 0 bases, with 13 bases left between them. CDR3 size: 15 residues. The germline gives CDR1 SNHLY, CDR2 FYNNEI. CDR3 region: CASSVVRGLSYEQYF. In DNA, the CDR3 is TGTGCCAGCAGTGTGGTGAGGGGACTCTCCTACGAGCAGTACTTC.

The V and J genes are TRBV12-3 or TRBV12-4 and TRBJ1-6; D not resolved. V was clipped by 6 bases and J by 10 bases, with 7 bases between them. The CDR3 runs 11 residues. The CDR3 is CASRGGSPLHF. The DNA for the CDR3 is TGTGCCAGCAGGGGAGGCTCACCCCTCCACTTT.

The chain recombines TRBV7-9 with TRBJ2-7; weak D call: TRBD2 (6 bases). Trimming stripped 4 bases from V and 6 bases from J, with 13 bases between. The CDR3 loop spans 13 amino acids. Germline loops: CDR1 SEHNR, CDR2 FQNEAQ (reference sequence). CDR3 sequence: CASSYLTRGEQYF. DNA of the CDR3: TGTGCCAGCAGCTATCTGACTAGGGGCGAGCAGTACTTC.

This clone has at least ten counts. CDR3 DNA sequence: TGTGCCAGCAGCGCCGGACAGGGGAATGAAAAACTGTTTTTT. This gives the protein CASSAGQGNEKLFF. The chain recombines TRBV7-9 with TRBJ1-4; 9 nucleotides agree with TRBD1. The CDR3 sequence is 14 residues long. Germline lookup yields CDR1 SEHNR and CDR2 FQNEAQ (reference sequence). Trimming removed 5 bases from V and 5 bases from J; junction bases left unmatched: 3.

The chain carries TRBV28 and TRBJ2-4, with 9 bases lining up with TRBD2. The CDR3 runs 16 residues. The V gene end was trimmed by 2 bases and the J gene end by 4 bases; junction bases not matched to a gene: 6. CDR1 and CDR2 from the germline V gene are MDHEN and SYDVKM. CDR3 in amino acids: CASSLVSGRIKNIQYF. The CDR3 bases are TGTGCCAGCAGTTTAGTAAGCGGGAGGATTAAAAACATTCAGTACTTC.

The J gene is TRBJ1-4, the V gene TRBV19; D is unresolved. This CDR3 has 13 amino acids. Germline V gene data show CDR1 as LNHDA and CDR2 as SQIVND (reference sequence). Trimming left V 6 bases short and J 10 bases short, with 15 bases between. The CDR3 DNA is TGTGCCAGTAGCGTTACCCGGAGAGGAAAACTGTTTTTT. This gives the protein CASSVTRRGKLFF.

V gene TRBV2 combines with J gene TRBJ1-2; D is ambiguous. Germline V gene lookup returns CDR1 SNHLY and CDR2 FYNNEI. This CDR3 has 15 amino acids. The germline V and J ends were trimmed by 8 bases and 8 bases, with 24 bases remaining between them. CDR3 in amino acids: CASVPNRENSGGYTF. DNA of the CDR3: TGTGCCAGCGTTCCTAACAGAGAGAACAGCGGAGGCTACACCTTC.

This clone was detected only once. V gene TRBV28 combines with J gene TRBJ2-3, with D maybe TRBD2 (6 bases). V lost 5 bases to trimming and J lost 0 bases, with 12 bases between them. Germline assignment: CDR1 MDHEN and CDR2 SYDVKM. This CDR3 has 15 amino acids. This CDR3 reads CASSLSGASTDTQYF. CDR3 DNA: TGTGCCAGCAGTCTTAGCGGAGCCAGCACAGATACGCAGTATTTT.

The chain is built from TRBV5-4 and TRBJ1-4, with D possibly TRBD1 on 5 matching bases. V was trimmed by 4 bases and J by 3 bases, leaving 13 bases between them. Germline loops: CDR1 SGHNT, CDR2 YYREEE (reference sequence). The CDR3 has 15 residues. The CDR3 sequence is CASSPSGYSNEKLFF. CDR3 nucleotides: TGTGCCAGCAGCCCCTCAGGGTACTCTAATGAAAAACTGTTTTTT.

V is TRBV6-1 and J is TRBJ2-7, with D possibly matching TRBD1 (6 bases). Trimming stripped 3 bases from V and 2 bases from J, with 14 bases between. Germline lookup yields CDR1 MNHNS and CDR2 SASEGT. The CDR3 loop spans 15 amino acids. The CDR3 is CASSDTGTPTYEQYF. The DNA for the CDR3 is TGTGCCAGCAGTGATACCGGGACACCGACCTACGAGCAGTACTTC.

This sequence joins TRBV24-1 and TRBJ1-2, with a weak D call TRBD1 (5 bases). Trimming removed 6 bases at V and 4 bases at J, with 8 bases between. The CDR3 is made up of 12 amino acids. Germline lookup yields CDR1 KGHDR and CDR2 SFDVKD. The CDR3 coding sequence is TGTGCCACCAGTCAGGGTAGCTATGGCTACACCTTC. Its translation is CATSQGSYGYTF.

The rearrangement uses TRBV6-5 and TRBJ1-5, with no clear D. Germline CDR1 is MNHEY and CDR2 is SVGAGI. Trimming shortened V by 6 bases and J by 5 bases, and 17 bases separated the two germline ends. The CDR3 spans 15 residues. As DNA, the CDR3 is TGTGCCAGCAGCAACCGACATGCCCCTTATCAGCCCCAGCATTTT. This encodes CASSNRHAPYQPQHF.

This clone was seen repeatedly, ten times or more. V is TRBV6-1 and J is TRBJ2-5; 8 bases are a match to TRBD2. This CDR3 region has 15 residues. The germline V gene encodes CDR1 MNHNS and CDR2 SASEGT. Trimming cost V 2 bases and J 5 bases; bases outside gene matches: 7. CDR3: CASSERGSGKETQYF. As DNA, the CDR3 is TGTGCCAGCAGTGAAAGGGGTAGCGGGAAGGAGACCCAGTACTTC.

The V gene is TRBV27, the J gene TRBJ1-5; 7 nucleotides match TRBD1. From germline, CDR1 is MNHEY and CDR2 SMNVEV (reference sequence). Trimming took 6 bases from V and 5 from J; bases not matched to a gene: 4. The CDR3 loop spans 13 amino acids. CDR3 in DNA: TGTGCCAGCAGCCGGGACAGAGATCAGCCCCAGCATTTT. Its translation is CASSRDRDQPQHF.

The J gene is TRBJ2-5, the V gene TRBV9; 7 positions agree with TRBD1. The V and J ends lost 2 bases and 1 base, in that order; junction bases with no gene match: 5. The CDR3 runs to 15 residues. Germline V gene lookup returns CDR1 SGDLS and CDR2 YYNGEE. The CDR3 is CASSVMGQLQETQYF. The CDR3 DNA reads as TGTGCCAGCAGCGTTATGGGACAGCTCCAAGAGACCCAGTACTTC.

The rearrangement links TRBV4-1 to TRBJ2-1; TRBD2 aligns across 12 bases. CDR1 is MGHRA, CDR2 YSYEKL, per germline. The CDR3 is 17 residues long. J lost 5 bases, V lost 4 bases, and 9 bases had no gene match. CDR3 sequence reads: CASSPGLRLAGDNEQFF. For the CDR3, the DNA is TGCGCCAGCAGCCCGGGCCTCCGACTAGCGGGGGACAATGAGCAGTTCTTC.

By its share, this clone is medium-sized. The CDR3, as DNA: TGTGCCAGCAGCCAAGAACTAGCGGGAGTAACAGAGACCCAGTACTTC. Translated: CASSQELAGVTETQYF. The genes are TRBV3-1 (or the pseudogene TRBV3-2) and TRBJ2-5, with 11 bases that match TRBD2. Germline trimming cut 0 bases from V and 4 bases from J; bases unmatched to any gene: 4. The CDR3 spans 16 residues. Per germline, CDR1 LGHDT and CDR2 YNNKEL (reference sequence).

The CDR3: CASSAIFLYEQYF. In DNA, the CDR3 is TGTGCCAGTAGCGCTATTTTTTTATACGAGCAGTACTTC. V gene TRBV19 combines with J gene TRBJ2-7, with D unresolved. The CDR3 is 13 residues long. The germline gives CDR1 LNHDA, CDR2 SQIVND (reference sequence). Trimming left V 6 bases short and J 4 bases short, with 13 bases between.

This clone has only a few counts. The genes are TRBV4-1 and TRBJ2-1, with 10 bases identical to TRBD2. The CDR3 spans 17 residues. Germline assignment: CDR1 MGHRA and CDR2 YSYEKL. The ends lost 0 bases at V and 7 bases at J; junction bases unmatched: 9. The DNA of the CDR3 is TGCGCCAGCAGCCAAGAGGCAGCGGGAGGGCCGAGGAATGAGCAGTTCTTC. This codes for CASSQEAAGGPRNEQFF.

The table lists this clone with a count of one. The chain is built from TRBV2 and TRBJ1-1; D might be TRBD1 (6 bases). The CDR3 is 15 amino acids. The V and J ends lost 6 bases and 2 bases respectively, with 16 bases between them. CDR1 and CDR2 from the germline V gene are SNHLY and FYNNEI. CDR3 loop: CASRAGQYLNTEAFF. The CDR3, as DNA: TGTGCCAGCAGGGCCGGACAGTATCTCAACACTGAAGCTTTCTTT.

This clone was seen once. The rearrangement links TRBV6-5 to TRBJ1-1; D remains unclear. The germline V gene has CDR1 MNHEY and CDR2 SVGAGI. The CDR3 is 10 residues long. The V and J ends lost 8 bases and 7 bases respectively, with 8 bases between them. The CDR3 region is CASGRVEAFF. The DNA for the CDR3 is TGTGCCAGCGGGAGGGTTGAAGCTTTCTTT.

The chain links TRBV18 to TRBJ2-7, with 10 bases identical to TRBD1. The CDR3 runs to 14 residues. CDR1 and CDR2 (germline): KGHSH, LQKENI. V shed 3 bases, J shed 4 bases, and the junction held 3 bases outside the gene matches. The DNA of the CDR3 is TGTGCCAGCTCACCGAGGACAGGGGGGTACGAGCAGTACTTC. It encodes CASSPRTGGYEQYF.

CDR3 bases: TGTGCCAGCTCACCAAGGATACAGGGGGCTTTCGAGACCCAGTACTTC. Its protein product is CASSPRIQGAFETQYF. The chain employs TRBV18 and TRBJ2-5, with 9 bases aligning to TRBD1. Trimming at V came to 2 bases and at J to 5 bases, leaving 9 bases not matched to a gene. The CDR3 totals 16 residues. Germline CDR1 KGHSH, CDR2 LQKENI. Looking up the rest from reference TRBV18 and TRBJ2-5 gives the full variable domain: NAGVMQNPRHLVRRRGQEARLRCSPMKGHSHVYWYRQLPEEGLKFMVYLQKENIIDESGMPKERFSAEFPKEGPSILRIQQVVRGDSAAYFCASSPRIQGAFETQYFGPGTRLLVL.

The rearrangement joins TRBV19 to TRBJ1-5; 9 bases are shared with TRBD1. This CDR3 contains 15 residues. The germline gives CDR1 LNHDA, CDR2 SQIVND (reference sequence). The V and J ends lost 6 bases and 6 bases, in that order; junction bases with no gene match: 9. The CDR3 loop reads CASRNRTGVIQPQHF. CDR3 DNA: TGTGCCAGTAGGAACCGGACAGGGGTTATTCAGCCCCAGCATTTT.

V usage is TRBV5-1 and J usage is TRBJ2-5; 8 positions match TRBD2. The germline CDR1 and CDR2 sequences are SGHRS and YFSETQ. V was clipped by 0 bases and J by 1 base; unmatched bases: 5. CDR3 length: 16 amino acids. The CDR3 DNA reads as TGCGCCAGCAGCTTGGTCAGCGGGAGTGGCCAAGAGACCCAGTACTTC. This translates into CASSLVSGSGQETQYF.

The CDR3: CASRDRVTGYTF. In DNA, the CDR3 is TGTGCCAGCAGGGACAGGGTAACCGGCTACACCTTC. The rearrangement links TRBV27 to TRBJ1-2; 8 bases match TRBD1. Germline V gene lookup returns CDR1 MNHEY and CDR2 SMNVEV (reference sequence). The CDR3 covers 12 residues. V shed 6 bases and J 8 bases; nucleotides not matched to a gene: 5.

The V gene is TRBV5-6, the J gene TRBJ2-7; 7 bases are a match to TRBD2. The trim removed 1 base at V and 4 bases at J, leaving 11 bases unmatched. The CDR3 length is 16 residues. Germline lookup yields CDR1 SGHDT and CDR2 YYEEEE. Here the CDR3 reads CASSLLFRPSGYEQYF. CDR3 coding DNA: TGTGCCAGCAGCTTGTTATTCCGGCCTAGCGGATACGAGCAGTACTTC.

V and J are TRBV20-1 and TRBJ2-1, with 11 bases lining up with TRBD2. The CDR3 spans 18 residues. Trimming removed 3 bases from V and 0 bases from J; junction bases left unmatched: 10. The V gene's germline CDR1 is DFQATT and CDR2 SNEGSKA (reference sequence). DNA of the CDR3: TGCAGTGCTAGTAAGAGTAGCGGGGGGGCGCACTCCTACAATGAGCAGTTCTTC. It encodes CSASKSSGGAHSYNEQFF.

The chain combines TRBV5-1 with TRBJ2-1; TRBD1 matches at 7 bases. Germline values: CDR1 SGHRS, CDR2 YFSETQ. V was pared by 2 bases and J by 10 bases, with 6 bases of the junction left unmatched. The CDR3 is made up of 13 amino acids. CDR3 sequence: CASSFYRGYEQFF. In DNA form, the CDR3 reads TGCGCCAGCAGCTTCTACAGGGGTTACGAGCAGTTCTTC.